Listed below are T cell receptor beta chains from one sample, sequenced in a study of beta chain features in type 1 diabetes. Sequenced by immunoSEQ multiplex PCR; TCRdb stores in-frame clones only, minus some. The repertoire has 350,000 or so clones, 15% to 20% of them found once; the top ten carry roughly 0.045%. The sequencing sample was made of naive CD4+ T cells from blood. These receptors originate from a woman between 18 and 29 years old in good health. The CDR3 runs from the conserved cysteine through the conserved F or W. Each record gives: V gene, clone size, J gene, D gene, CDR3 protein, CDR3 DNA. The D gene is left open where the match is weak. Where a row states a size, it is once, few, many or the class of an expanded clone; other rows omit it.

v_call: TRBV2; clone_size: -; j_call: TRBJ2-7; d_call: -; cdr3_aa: CASSPPTTRSYEQYF; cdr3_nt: TGTGCCAGCAGTCCCCCAACTACGCGGTCCTACGAGCAGTACTTC
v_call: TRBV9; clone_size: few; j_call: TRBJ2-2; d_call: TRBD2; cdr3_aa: CASSVVAGANTGELFF; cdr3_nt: TGTGCCAGCAGCGTAGTGGCGGGAGCGAACACCGGGGAGCTGTTTTTT
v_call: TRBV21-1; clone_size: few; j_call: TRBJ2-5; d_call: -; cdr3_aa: CARAKPGQESQETQYF; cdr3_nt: TGTGCCAGAGCAAAACCGGGACAGGAAAGCCAAGAGACCCAGTACTTC
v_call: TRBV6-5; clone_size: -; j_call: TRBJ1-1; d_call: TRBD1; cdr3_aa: CASSWDRNTEAFF; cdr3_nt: TGTGCCAGCAGCTGGGACAGGAACACTGAAGCTTTCTTT
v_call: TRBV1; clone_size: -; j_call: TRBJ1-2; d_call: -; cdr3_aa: CTSSQDRVRGYTF; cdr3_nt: TGCACCAGCAGCCAGGACAGGGTGCGGGGCTACACCTTC
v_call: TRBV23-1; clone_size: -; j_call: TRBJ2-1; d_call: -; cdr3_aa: CASSHLGDNEQFF; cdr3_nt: TGCGCCAGCAGTCACCTAGGGGACAATGAGCAGTTCTTC
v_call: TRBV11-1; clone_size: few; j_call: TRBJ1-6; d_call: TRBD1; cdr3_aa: CASSLVRDSNSPLHF; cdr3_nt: TGTGCCAGCAGCTTAGTCCGGGACAGTAATTCACCCCTCCACTTT
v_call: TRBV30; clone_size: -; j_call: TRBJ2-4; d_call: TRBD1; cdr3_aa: CACLYRGRVGNIQYF; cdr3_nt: TGTGCCTGTCTGTATAGGGGGCGAGTGGGAAACATTCAGTACTTC
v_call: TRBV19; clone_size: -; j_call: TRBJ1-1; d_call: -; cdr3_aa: CASRTDTTGGTEAFF; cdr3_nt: TGTGCCAGTAGGACTGACACAACCGGGGGCACTGAAGCTTTCTTT
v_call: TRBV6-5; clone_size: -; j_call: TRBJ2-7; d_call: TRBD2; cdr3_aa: CASRPGGGQVYEQYF; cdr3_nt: TGTGCCAGTCGACCTGGCGGGGGGCAGGTCTACGAGCAGTACTTC
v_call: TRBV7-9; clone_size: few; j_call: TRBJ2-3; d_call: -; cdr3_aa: CASSQLVGTDTQYF; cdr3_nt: TGTGCCAGCAGTCAACTGGTCGGCACAGATACGCAGTATTTT
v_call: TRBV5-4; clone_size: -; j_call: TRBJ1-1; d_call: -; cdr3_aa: CASSRGTPGHTEAFF; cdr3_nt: TGTGCCAGCAGCCGCGGGACTCCGGGGCACACTGAAGCTTTCTTT
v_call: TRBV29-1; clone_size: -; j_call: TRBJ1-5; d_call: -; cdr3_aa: CSVGMAVNQPQHF; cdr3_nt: TGCAGCGTTGGAATGGCGGTCAATCAGCCCCAGCATTTT
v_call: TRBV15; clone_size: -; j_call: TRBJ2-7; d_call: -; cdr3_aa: CATSRDQGPAYEQYF; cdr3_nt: TGTGCCACCAGCAGAGATCAGGGGCCGGCCTACGAGCAGTACTTC
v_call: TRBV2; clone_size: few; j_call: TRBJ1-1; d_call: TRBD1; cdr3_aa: CASSAGFGQGAFF; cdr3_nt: TGTGCCAGCAGTGCGGGCTTCGGACAGGGCGCTTTCTTT
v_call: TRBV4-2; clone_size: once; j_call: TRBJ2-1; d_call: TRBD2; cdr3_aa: CASKRDHNEQFF; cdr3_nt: TGTGCCAGCAAGCGGGATCACAATGAGCAGTTCTTC
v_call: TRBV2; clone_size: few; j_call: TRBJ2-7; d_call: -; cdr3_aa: CASTMVGGSYEQYF; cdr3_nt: TGTGCCAGCACTATGGTTGGGGGCTCTTACGAGCAGTACTTC
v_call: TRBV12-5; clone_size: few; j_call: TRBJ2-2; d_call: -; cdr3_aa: CASGLTSYTGELFF; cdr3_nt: TGTGCTAGTGGTTTAACTAGCTACACCGGGGAGCTGTTTTTT
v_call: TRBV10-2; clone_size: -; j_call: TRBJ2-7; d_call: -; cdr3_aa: CASSEPGASYEQYF; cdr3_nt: TGCGCCAGCAGTGAACCAGGCGCCTCCTACGAGCAGTACTTC
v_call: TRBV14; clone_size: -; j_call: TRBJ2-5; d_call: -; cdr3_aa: CASSHRDTLETQYF; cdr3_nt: TGTGCCAGCAGCCACCGGGACACATTAGAGACCCAGTACTTC
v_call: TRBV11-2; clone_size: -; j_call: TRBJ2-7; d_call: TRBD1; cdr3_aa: CASSLDLGTGTYEQYF; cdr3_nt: TGTGCCAGCAGCTTAGATCTGGGGACAGGGACCTACGAGCAGTACTTC
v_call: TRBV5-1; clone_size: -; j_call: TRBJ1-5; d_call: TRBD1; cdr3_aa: CASSSGGQGNQPQHF; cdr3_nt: TGCGCCAGCAGCTCGGGGGGACAGGGCAATCAGCCCCAGCATTTT
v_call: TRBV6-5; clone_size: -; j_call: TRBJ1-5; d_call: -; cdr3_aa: CATRMRVSQPQHF; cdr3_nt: TGTGCCACACGGATGAGGGTAAGTCAGCCCCAGCATTTT
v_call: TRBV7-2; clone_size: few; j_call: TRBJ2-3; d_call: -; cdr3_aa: CASSLASSTDTQYF; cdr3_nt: TGTGCCAGCAGCTTAGCCTCTAGCACAGATACGCAGTATTTT
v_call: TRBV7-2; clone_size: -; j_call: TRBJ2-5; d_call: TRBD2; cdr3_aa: CASSLATSGETQYF; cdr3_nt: TGTGCCAGCAGCTTAGCGACTAGCGGAGAGACCCAGTACTTC
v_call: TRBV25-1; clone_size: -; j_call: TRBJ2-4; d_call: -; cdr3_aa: CASSEGRYKNIQYF; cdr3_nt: TGTGCCAGCAGTGAAGGGAGATACAAAAACATTCAGTACTTC
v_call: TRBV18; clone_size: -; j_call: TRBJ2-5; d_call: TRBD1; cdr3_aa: CASGTGTGAKTQYF; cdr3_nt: TGTGCCAGCGGCACCGGGACAGGGGCGAAGACCCAGTACTTC
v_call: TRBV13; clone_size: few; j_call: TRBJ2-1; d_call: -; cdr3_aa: CASSPGPANEQFF; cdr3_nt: TGTGCCAGCAGCCCAGGGCCTGCCAATGAGCAGTTCTTC
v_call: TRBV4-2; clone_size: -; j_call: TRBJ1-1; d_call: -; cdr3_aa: CASSQQTAPNTEAFF; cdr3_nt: TGTGCCAGCAGCCAACAGACAGCGCCGAACACTGAAGCTTTCTTT
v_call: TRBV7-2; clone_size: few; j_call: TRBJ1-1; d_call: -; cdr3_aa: CASSYSTANTEAFF; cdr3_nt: TGTGCCAGCAGCTATTCGACAGCTAACACTGAAGCTTTCTTT
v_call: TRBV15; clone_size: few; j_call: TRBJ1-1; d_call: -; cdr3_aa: CATSRAGVGNTEAFF; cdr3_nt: TGTGCCACCAGCAGGGCAGGGGTCGGGAACACTGAAGCTTTCTTT
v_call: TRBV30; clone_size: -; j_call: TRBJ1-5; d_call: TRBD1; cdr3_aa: CAWSFGQGNQPQHF; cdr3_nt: TGTGCCTGGAGTTTCGGACAGGGTAATCAGCCCCAGCATTTT
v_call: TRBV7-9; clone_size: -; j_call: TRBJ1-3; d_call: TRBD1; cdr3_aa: CASSWTGQLVPPNF; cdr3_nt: TGTGCCAGCAGCTGGACAGGTCAACTGGTTCCGCCGAATTTT
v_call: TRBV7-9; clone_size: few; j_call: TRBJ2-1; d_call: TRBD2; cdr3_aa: CASSLAALADNEQFF; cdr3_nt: TGTGCCAGCAGCTTAGCTGCGCTAGCGGACAATGAGCAGTTCTTC
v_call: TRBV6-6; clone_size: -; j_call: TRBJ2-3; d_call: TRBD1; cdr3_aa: CASSLQGVDTQYF; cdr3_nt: TGTGCCAGCAGTTTGCAGGGGGTAGATACGCAGTATTTT
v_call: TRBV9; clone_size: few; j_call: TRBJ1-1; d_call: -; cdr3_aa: CASSPTRREVNTEAFF; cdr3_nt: TGTGCCAGCAGCCCCACCCGCAGGGAAGTGAACACTGAAGCTTTCTTT
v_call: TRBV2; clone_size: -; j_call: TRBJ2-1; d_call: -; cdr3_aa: CASRQDLGNEQFF; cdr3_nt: TGTGCCAGTAGACAGGACTTAGGAAATGAGCAGTTCTTC
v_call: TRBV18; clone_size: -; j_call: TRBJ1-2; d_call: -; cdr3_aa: CASSPQEDGYTF; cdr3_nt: TGTGCCAGCTCACCGCAGGAGGATGGCTACACCTTC
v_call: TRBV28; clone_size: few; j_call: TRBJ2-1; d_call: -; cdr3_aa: CASTSLSSYNEQFF; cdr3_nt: TGTGCCAGCACCTCACTGAGCTCCTACAATGAGCAGTTCTTC
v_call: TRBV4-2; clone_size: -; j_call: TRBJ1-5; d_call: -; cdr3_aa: CASSQDPRGNQPQHF; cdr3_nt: TGTGCCAGCAGCCAAGATCCCAGGGGCAATCAGCCCCAGCATTTT
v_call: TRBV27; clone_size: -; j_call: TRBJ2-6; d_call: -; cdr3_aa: CASSSVVAGANVLTF; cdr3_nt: TGTGCCAGCAGTTCGGTAGTTGCTGGGGCCAACGTCCTGACTTTC
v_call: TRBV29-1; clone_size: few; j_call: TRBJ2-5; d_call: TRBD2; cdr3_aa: CSALAVQETQYF; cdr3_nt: TGCAGCGCCCTAGCGGTCCAAGAGACCCAGTACTTC
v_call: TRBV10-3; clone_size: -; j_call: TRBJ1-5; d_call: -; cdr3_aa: CAISDSGDQPQHF; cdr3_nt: TGTGCCATCAGTGATAGCGGGGATCAGCCCCAGCATTTT
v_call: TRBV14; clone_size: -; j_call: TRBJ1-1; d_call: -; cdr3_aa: CASSQDSWSGTEAFF; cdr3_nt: TGTGCCAGCAGCCAAGATAGTTGGAGCGGTACTGAAGCTTTCTTT
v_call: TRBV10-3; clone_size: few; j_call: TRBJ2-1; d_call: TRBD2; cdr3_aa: CAIDPSGGSSYNEQFF; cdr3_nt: TGTGCCATCGATCCTAGCGGGGGGAGCTCCTACAATGAGCAGTTCTTC
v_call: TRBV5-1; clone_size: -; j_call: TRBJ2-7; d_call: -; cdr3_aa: CASSLSQAFYEQYF; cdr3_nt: TGCGCCAGCAGCTTGTCGCAGGCGTTCTACGAGCAGTACTTC
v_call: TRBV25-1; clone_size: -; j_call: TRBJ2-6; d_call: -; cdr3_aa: CATAGAGSGANVLTF; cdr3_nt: TGTGCCACTGCGGGGGCGGGCTCTGGGGCCAACGTCCTGACTTTC
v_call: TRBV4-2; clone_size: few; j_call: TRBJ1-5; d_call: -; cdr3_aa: CASSQGDSNQPQHF; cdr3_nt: TGTGCCAGCAGCCAGGGCGATAGCAATCAGCCCCAGCATTTT
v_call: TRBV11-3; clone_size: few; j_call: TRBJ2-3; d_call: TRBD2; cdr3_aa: CASSPRRREGRRDTQYF; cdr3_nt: TGTGCCAGCAGCCCCCGAAGGCGGGAGGGCCGGAGAGATACGCAGTATTTT
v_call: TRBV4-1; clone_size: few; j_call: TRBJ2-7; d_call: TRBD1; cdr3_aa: CASSQNGGQGALGEQYF; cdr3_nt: TGCGCCAGCAGCCAAAATGGGGGACAGGGGGCGCTGGGCGAGCAGTACTTC
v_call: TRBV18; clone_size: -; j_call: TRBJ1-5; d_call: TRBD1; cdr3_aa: CASSPYRGINQPQHF; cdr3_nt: TGTGCCAGCTCACCATACAGGGGGATTAATCAGCCCCAGCATTTT
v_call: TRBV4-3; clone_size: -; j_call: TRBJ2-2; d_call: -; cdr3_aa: CASSQGQTGELFF; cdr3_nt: TGCGCCAGCAGCCAAGGCCAGACCGGGGAGCTGTTTTTT
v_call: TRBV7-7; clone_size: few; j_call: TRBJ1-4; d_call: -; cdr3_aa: CASSPPGEKLFF; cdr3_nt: TGTGCTAGCAGCCCGCCCGGGGAAAAACTGTTTTTT